The rows below give T cell receptor beta chains drawn from one sample of a study of cytomegalovirus exposure and HLA in healthy donors. Libraries were prepared by immunoSEQ multiplex PCR; TCRdb keeps only in-frame clonotypes and omits some of them. The table lists about 160,000 clones, around 79% of them singletons. Sequenced material: PBMCs. The receptors were gathered from a woman between 45 and 60 years old in good health and CMV-seropositive. Each CDR3 is given with its conserved first and last residue. D genes are given only for firm matches. Clone size, where shown, is once, few, many, or a class for clones that have expanded.

abundance: .; j_gene: TRBJ2-7; d_gene: .; v_gene: TRBV21-1; CDR3nt: TGTGCCAGCAGACCCCGGGACAGGTTCTCCTACGAGCAGTACTTC; CDR3aa: CASRPRDRFSYEQYF
abundance: .; j_gene: TRBJ2-5; d_gene: .; v_gene: TRBV7-2; CDR3nt: TGTGCCAGCAGCTTAGCCGGGAATCGGGAGACCCAGTACTTC; CDR3aa: CASSLAGNRETQYF
abundance: .; j_gene: TRBJ1-2; d_gene: .; v_gene: TRBV4-3; CDR3nt: TGCGCCAGCAGCCAAGCACTCGGGGGGCAGGGCTACACCTTC; CDR3aa: CASSQALGGQGYTF
abundance: once; j_gene: TRBJ1-2; d_gene: TRBD1; v_gene: TRBV4-1; CDR3nt: TGCGCCAGCAGCCAACCACAGGGGGCGAACTATGGCTACACCTTC; CDR3aa: CASSQPQGANYGYTF
abundance: .; j_gene: TRBJ2-1; d_gene: .; v_gene: TRBV11-2; CDR3nt: TGTGCCAGCAGTCCTTCGTTGGGGCTCTACAATGAGCAGTTCTTC; CDR3aa: CASSPSLGLYNEQFF
abundance: once; j_gene: TRBJ1-5; d_gene: .; v_gene: TRBV2; CDR3nt: TGTGCCAGCAGTGACACGGGGTATCAGCCCCAGCATTTT; CDR3aa: CASSDTGYQPQHF
abundance: .; j_gene: TRBJ2-1; d_gene: TRBD2; v_gene: TRBV4-3; CDR3nt: TGCGCCAGCAGCCAAGAGCCCCTAGCGGGGGGCGGGGAGCAGTTCTTC; CDR3aa: CASSQEPLAGGGEQFF
abundance: .; j_gene: TRBJ2-7; d_gene: .; v_gene: TRBV7-9; CDR3nt: TGTGCCAGCAGCCTAAGGGCAGGGGCGGACGAGCAGTACTTC; CDR3aa: CASSLRAGADEQYF
abundance: many; j_gene: TRBJ1-1; d_gene: .; v_gene: TRBV5-1; CDR3nt: TGCGCCAGCAGCGCCTCGGTAGGGGCCGGAACTGAAGCTTTCTTT; CDR3aa: CASSASVGAGTEAFF
abundance: once; j_gene: TRBJ2-2; d_gene: TRBD1; v_gene: TRBV19; CDR3nt: TGTGCCAGTAGTCTCGGGACAGGGGGCTCGCGGGACACCGGGGAGCTGTTTTTT; CDR3aa: CASSLGTGGSRDTGELFF
abundance: .; j_gene: TRBJ1-3; d_gene: TRBD1; v_gene: TRBV19; CDR3nt: TGTGCCAGTAGTCCCGGGACAGGGCAGGCTGGAAACACCATATATTTT; CDR3aa: CASSPGTGQAGNTIYF
abundance: .; j_gene: TRBJ1-1; d_gene: .; v_gene: TRBV5-8; CDR3nt: TGTGCCAGCAGCCCCATCGGCGGTCGAAACTCAAACACTGAAGCTTTCTTT; CDR3aa: CASSPIGGRNSNTEAFF
abundance: once; j_gene: TRBJ2-1; d_gene: TRBD2; v_gene: TRBV6-6; CDR3nt: TGTGCCAGCAGTTACTTGCGGGGGACCTACAATGAGCAGTTCTTC; CDR3aa: CASSYLRGTYNEQFF
abundance: .; j_gene: TRBJ2-2; d_gene: TRBD2; v_gene: TRBV5-4; CDR3nt: TGTGCCAGCAGCTCGGGGACTAGCGGGAGGGCCCGGACCGGGGAGCTGTTTTTT; CDR3aa: CASSSGTSGRARTGELFF
abundance: .; j_gene: TRBJ1-1; d_gene: .; v_gene: TRBV25-1; CDR3nt: TGTGCCAGCCGACGTTCATGGACAGCGAACACTGAAGCTTTCTTT; CDR3aa: CASRRSWTANTEAFF
abundance: .; j_gene: TRBJ1-2; d_gene: .; v_gene: TRBV4-1; CDR3nt: TGCGCCAGCAGCCACCCAGGACTGCACTATGGCTACACCTTC; CDR3aa: CASSHPGLHYGYTF
abundance: once; j_gene: TRBJ2-1; d_gene: .; v_gene: TRBV20-1; CDR3nt: TGCAGTGCTAGAGTCGGTGAGCAGTTCTTC; CDR3aa: CSARVGEQFF
abundance: .; j_gene: TRBJ2-1; d_gene: TRBD2; v_gene: TRBV6-5; CDR3nt: TGTGCCAGCAGTTACTCTTTAGCGGGGGGGTACAATGAGCAGTTCTTC; CDR3aa: CASSYSLAGGYNEQFF
abundance: few; j_gene: TRBJ2-5; d_gene: .; v_gene: TRBV21-1; CDR3nt: TGTGCCAGCAGGCGCACGAGGGCGGTGGTTTGGGAGACCCAGTACTTC; CDR3aa: CASRRTRAVVWETQYF
abundance: .; j_gene: TRBJ2-7; d_gene: TRBD1; v_gene: TRBV4-1; CDR3nt: TGCGCCAGCAGCCACGACCCGGGACAGAACTACGAGCAGTACTTC; CDR3aa: CASSHDPGQNYEQYF
abundance: .; j_gene: TRBJ2-1; d_gene: TRBD2; v_gene: TRBV18; CDR3nt: TGTGCCAGCTCACCTGAATGGGGGGGGTCCTACAATGAGCAGTTCTTC; CDR3aa: CASSPEWGGSYNEQFF
abundance: .; j_gene: TRBJ2-2; d_gene: .; v_gene: TRBV18; CDR3nt: TGTGCCAGCTCAACGGGACTCCAGTCCGGGGAGCTGTTTTTT; CDR3aa: CASSTGLQSGELFF
abundance: .; j_gene: TRBJ1-1; d_gene: TRBD1; v_gene: TRBV4-3; CDR3nt: TGCGCCAGCAGCCCGAACAGGGGGCGCGGAACTGAAGCTTTCTTT; CDR3aa: CASSPNRGRGTEAFF
abundance: .; j_gene: TRBJ2-3; d_gene: TRBD1; v_gene: TRBV7-2; CDR3nt: TGTGCCAGCAGCTCTCAGGGGGTGGTCAGCACAGATACGCAGTATTTT; CDR3aa: CASSSQGVVSTDTQYF
abundance: once; j_gene: TRBJ2-3; d_gene: .; v_gene: TRBV28; CDR3nt: TGTGCCAGCAGTTTCGAGCGCCGGACGCAGTATTTT; CDR3aa: CASSFERRTQYF
abundance: .; j_gene: TRBJ1-4; d_gene: .; v_gene: TRBV29-1; CDR3nt: TGCAGCGCCGCGAGGAACCAGGGTGGGGAAGAAAAACTGTTTTTT; CDR3aa: CSAARNQGGEEKLFF
abundance: .; j_gene: TRBJ1-6; d_gene: TRBD1; v_gene: TRBV6-5; CDR3nt: TGTGCCAGCAGTTACACCGGGACAGGGAACGGGTCACCCCTCCACTTT; CDR3aa: CASSYTGTGNGSPLHF
abundance: .; j_gene: TRBJ1-2; d_gene: TRBD1; v_gene: TRBV7-3; CDR3nt: TGTGCCAGCAGCTTAAGTCCGGGACAGAACTATGGCTACACCTTC; CDR3aa: CASSLSPGQNYGYTF
abundance: .; j_gene: TRBJ2-3; d_gene: TRBD2; v_gene: TRBV30; CDR3nt: TGTGCCTGGAGCCCCCAAGCGGGGGCGCCTCGCACAGATACGCAGTATTTT; CDR3aa: CAWSPQAGAPRTDTQYF
abundance: .; j_gene: TRBJ1-2; d_gene: .; v_gene: TRBV4-1; CDR3nt: TGCGCCAGCAGTCCTTTCGGGGGTACTAACTATGGCTACACCTTC; CDR3aa: CASSPFGGTNYGYTF
abundance: few; j_gene: TRBJ2-2; d_gene: TRBD1; v_gene: TRBV9; CDR3nt: TGTGCCAGCAGCGCCCTAGCCCGATACAGGGGGAACACCGGGGAGCTGTTTTTT; CDR3aa: CASSALARYRGNTGELFF
abundance: once; j_gene: TRBJ2-7; d_gene: TRBD1; v_gene: TRBV18; CDR3nt: TGTGCCAGCTCACGAAGTCCGGGACAGATACTTTCCTACGAGCAGTACTTC; CDR3aa: CASSRSPGQILSYEQYF
abundance: once; j_gene: TRBJ2-5; d_gene: .; v_gene: TRBV4-1; CDR3nt: TGCGCCAGCAGCCAACCTGGACAGCCAGAAGGGCAGTACTTC; CDR3aa: CASSQPGQPEGQYF
abundance: .; j_gene: TRBJ1-3; d_gene: .; v_gene: TRBV6-1; CDR3nt: TGTGCCAGCAGTGAAACAGGGCTCTCTGGAAACACCATATATTTT; CDR3aa: CASSETGLSGNTIYF
abundance: .; j_gene: TRBJ2-1; d_gene: .; v_gene: TRBV6-1; CDR3nt: TGTGCCAGCAGTGAACCGGGACTGCCGCCCAGGGATGAGCAGTTCTTC; CDR3aa: CASSEPGLPPRDEQFF
abundance: .; j_gene: TRBJ1-3; d_gene: TRBD1; v_gene: TRBV6-6; CDR3nt: TGTGCTACCGGACAGGGAGGAAACACCATATATTTT; CDR3aa: CATGQGGNTIYF
abundance: once; j_gene: TRBJ1-1; d_gene: TRBD1; v_gene: TRBV5-4; CDR3nt: TGTGCCAGCAGCTTTGACAGGGGGAACACTGAAGCTTTCTTT; CDR3aa: CASSFDRGNTEAFF
abundance: .; j_gene: TRBJ1-5; d_gene: .; v_gene: TRBV21-1; CDR3nt: TGTGCCAGCAGCAACCAACGGGGTTCCGTTTATCAGCCCCAGCATTTT; CDR3aa: CASSNQRGSVYQPQHF
abundance: .; j_gene: TRBJ2-1; d_gene: .; v_gene: TRBV10-3; CDR3nt: TGTGCCATCAGTCCTATCAAACAGGGATGGGTCGATGAGCAGTTCTTC; CDR3aa: CAISPIKQGWVDEQFF
abundance: .; j_gene: TRBJ1-4; d_gene: TRBD1; v_gene: TRBV9; CDR3nt: TGTGCCAGCAGCGTGACAGGGGGCATAGGGGAAAAACTGTTTTTT; CDR3aa: CASSVTGGIGEKLFF
abundance: .; j_gene: TRBJ1-2; d_gene: .; v_gene: TRBV28; CDR3nt: TGTGCCAGCAGTGCGACAGCATATGGCTACACCTTC; CDR3aa: CASSATAYGYTF
abundance: .; j_gene: TRBJ2-1; d_gene: TRBD2; v_gene: TRBV10-3; CDR3nt: TGTGCCATCAGTGACCCTAACTATGCGGGAGGTTCCCATCCCGAGCAGTTCTTC; CDR3aa: CAISDPNYAGGSHPEQFF
abundance: .; j_gene: TRBJ1-1; d_gene: .; v_gene: TRBV7-7; CDR3nt: TGTGCTAGCAGCTTTTCGGGTTGGACTGAAGCTTTCTTT; CDR3aa: CASSFSGWTEAFF
abundance: .; j_gene: TRBJ1-6; d_gene: TRBD1; v_gene: TRBV30; CDR3nt: TGTGCCTGGAATGGACAGGGGAATTCACCCCTCCACTTT; CDR3aa: CAWNGQGNSPLHF
abundance: .; j_gene: TRBJ1-5; d_gene: TRBD1; v_gene: TRBV19; CDR3nt: TGTGCCAGTACTAAGACAGGGTCCAATCAGCCCCAGCATTTT; CDR3aa: CASTKTGSNQPQHF
abundance: .; j_gene: TRBJ2-5; d_gene: .; v_gene: TRBV11-2; CDR3nt: TGTGCCAGCAGCTTCCACCACAAAGAGACCCAGTACTTC; CDR3aa: CASSFHHKETQYF
abundance: .; j_gene: TRBJ1-1; d_gene: .; v_gene: TRBV19; CDR3nt: TGTGCCAGTAGGGGCCTCGCAGCGGCTGAAGCTTTCTTT; CDR3aa: CASRGLAAAEAFF